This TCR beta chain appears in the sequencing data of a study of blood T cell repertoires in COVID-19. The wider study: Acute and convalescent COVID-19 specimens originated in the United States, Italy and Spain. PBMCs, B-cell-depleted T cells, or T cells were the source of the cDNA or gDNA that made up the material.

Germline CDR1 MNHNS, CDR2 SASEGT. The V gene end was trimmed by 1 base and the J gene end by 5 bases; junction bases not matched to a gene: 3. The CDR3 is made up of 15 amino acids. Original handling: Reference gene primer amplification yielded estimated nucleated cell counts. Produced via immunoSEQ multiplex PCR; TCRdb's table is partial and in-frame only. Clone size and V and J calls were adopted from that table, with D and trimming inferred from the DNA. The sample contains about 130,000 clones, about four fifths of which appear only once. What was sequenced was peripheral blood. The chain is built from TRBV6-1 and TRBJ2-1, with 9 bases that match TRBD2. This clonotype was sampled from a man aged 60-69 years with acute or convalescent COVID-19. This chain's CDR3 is CASSEGLAENNEQFF. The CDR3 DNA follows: TGTGCCAGCAGTGAAGGACTAGCGGAGAACAATGAGCAGTTCTTC.